This TCR beta chain was observed in a study of T cells after yellow fever vaccination. CDR1 SQVTM and CDR2 ANQGSEA come from the germline V gene. The V and J ends lost 5 bases and 3 bases, in that order; junction bases with no gene match: 9. This CDR3 is 15 amino acids long. This clonotype was seen more than once but under ten times. MiXCR, run by TCRdb on the 5' RACE reads, gives a single entry per CDR3 protein. Among hundreds of thousands of distinct CDR3 sequences listed, less than 20% were seen once. The sample consisted of PBMCs, taken 15 days after the yellow fever booster vaccination. The TCR originated in a man aged 30-40 years who received the YFV17D yellow fever vaccine. The chain couples TRBV29-1 to TRBJ2-1, with 8 bases identical to TRBD2. This CDR3 is CSVSREGSFYNEQFF. The CDR3 DNA reads TGCAGCGTTTCCCGGGAGGGATCGTTCTACAATGAGCAGTTCTTC.